One and the same sample provided the 20 T cell receptor beta chains below, sequenced in a study of blood T cell repertoires in COVID-19. Data came from immunoSEQ multiplex PCR; TCRdb stores just in-frame clones and leaves some out. Among roughly 80,000 clones, 88% were seen once, and the ten largest hold 6% to 7.5%. Sequenced input: peripheral blood. Source of these receptors: a woman of 80 years or more with acute or convalescent COVID-19.

There are a few counts of this clone. Its ends do not fully match the called genes, so a read error is possible. The CDR3 loop reads CASSQDSRQYF. CDR3 nucleotide sequence: TGCGCCAGCAGCCAAGACAGTCGACAATACTTT. V is TRBV4-1 and J is TRBJ1-6; D ambiguous. This CDR3 has 11 residues. Germline V gene lookup returns CDR1 MGHRA and CDR2 YSYEKL.

CDR3 protein: CASSLLAGPNTGELFF. CDR3 in DNA: TGTGCCAGCAGCCTACTAGCGGGGCCGAACACCGGGGAGCTGTTTTTT. The genes are TRBV3-1 (or the pseudogene TRBV3-2) and TRBJ2-2; 10 bases align to TRBD2. V shed 4 bases and J 0 bases; nucleotides not matched to a gene: 2. The germline V gene encodes CDR1 LGHDT and CDR2 YNNKEL (reference sequence). CDR3 length equals 16 residues.

J is TRBJ2-3 and V is TRBV3-1 (or the pseudogene TRBV3-2), with 7 bases identical to TRBD1. Germline V gene sequence: CDR1 LGHDT, CDR2 YNNKEL (reference sequence). V dropped 1 base and J dropped 8; count of bases not matched to a gene: 6. The CDR3 length is 14 residues. The CDR3 loop reads CASSQGGGQGTQYF. CDR3 nucleotide sequence: TGTGCCAGCAGCCAAGGAGGGGGCCAAGGTACGCAGTATTTT.

The chain joins TRBV4-1 to TRBJ1-1; D perhaps matches TRBD1 (5 bases). The length of the CDR3 is 14 residues. Germline V gene sequence: CDR1 MGHRA, CDR2 YSYEKL. The V end lost 4 bases, the J end lost 1 base, and 10 bases lay between the germline ends. CDR3 region: CASSPGRGNTEAFF. In DNA, the CDR3 is TGCGCCAGCAGCCCGGGGAGGGGGAACACTGAAGCTTTCTTT.

The genes are TRBV19 and TRBJ1-2, with 7 bases matching TRBD1. Germline-derived CDR1 and CDR2 are LNHDA and SQIVND (reference sequence). The CDR3 loop spans 15 amino acids. The ends lost 5 bases at V and 9 bases at J; junction bases unmatched: 15. CDR3 in DNA: TGTGCCAGTAGTCGGGGGACAGCAGCCAGCATGCGCTACACCTTC. Translating gives CASSRGTAASMRYTF.

The V and J genes are TRBV11-1 and TRBJ2-7; D possibly corresponds to TRBD1 (7 bases). With 0 bases removed from V and 0 bases from J, the gap between germline ends came to 18 bases. The CDR3 runs 18 residues. CDR1 is SGHAT and CDR2 is FQDESV in the germline V gene (reference sequence). CDR3 sequence: CASSLAFRGASNSYEQYF. The DNA for the CDR3 is TGTGCCAGCAGCTTAGCATTCAGGGGGGCCTCCAACTCCTACGAGCAGTACTTC.

This clone was counted a single time. The rearrangement joins TRBV3-1 (or the pseudogene TRBV3-2) to TRBJ1-1; D gene ambiguous. V shed 4 bases and J shed 3 bases, with 15 bases lying between them. CDR3 size: 15 residues. Germline CDR1 reads LGHDT; CDR2 reads YNNKEL (reference sequence). CDR3 bases: TGTGCCAGCAGCCGCCAGAGGACCGGGGACACTGAAGCTTTCTTT. This translates into CASSRQRTGDTEAFF.

J is TRBJ1-1 and V is TRBV15; no definite D call. The CDR3 consists of 14 residues. Germline CDR1 reads LNHNV; CDR2 reads YYDKDF (reference sequence). V gave up 0 bases and J gave up 5 bases, with 10 bases separating them. The CDR3 DNA reads TGTGCCACCAGCAGAGATACCCGGAGGACTGAAGCTTTCTTT. It translates to CATSRDTRRTEAFF.

The genes are TRBV6-1 and TRBJ1-5; a possible D gene is TRBD1 (6 bases). Germline CDR1 reads MNHNS; CDR2 reads SASEGT. The ends were cut back, 3 bases at V and 6 bases at J, with 18 bases in the middle. The CDR3 runs to 16 residues. The CDR3 DNA sequence: TGTGCCAGCAGTGATAGCAGGGGTCTTTTTCCTCAGCCCCAGCATTTT. Protein: CASSDSRGLFPQPQHF.

The genes are TRBV7-3 and TRBJ2-3, with a tentative D call TRBD2 (6 bases). The CDR3 loop spans 15 amino acids. The germline CDR1 and CDR2 sequences are SGHTA and FQGTGA. V gave up 2 bases and J gave up 4 bases, with 13 bases separating them. The CDR3 reads CASSLLEGPADTQYF. CDR3 sequence (DNA): TGTGCCAGCAGCTTATTGGAGGGGCCAGCAGATACGCAGTATTTT.

This clone was seen just once. The chain employs TRBV19 and TRBJ1-1, with D unclear. Trimming shortened V by 5 bases and J by 2 bases, and 12 bases separated the two germline ends. Germline V lookup: CDR1 LNHDA, CDR2 SQIVND (reference sequence). The CDR3 runs 14 residues. The CDR3, as DNA: TGTGCCAGTAGTCCCCCCCGAGAAAACACTGAAGCTTTCTTT. It codes for CASSPPRENTEAFF.

The V call is TRBV19, the J call TRBJ1-2; D is undetermined. Trimming took 6 bases from V and 4 from J, leaving 12 bases between them. This CDR3 is 13 amino acids long. Looked up from germline, CDR1 is LNHDA and CDR2 is SQIVND (reference sequence). The chain's CDR3 is CASRDNGLYGYTF. CDR3 DNA sequence: TGTGCCAGTAGAGATAACGGACTCTATGGCTACACCTTC.

The J gene is TRBJ2-3, the V gene TRBV5-4, with D unclear. CDR3 length: 13 residues. Trimming stripped 0 bases from V and 7 bases from J, with 9 bases between. The germline V gene encodes CDR1 SGHNT and CDR2 YYREEE (reference sequence). This chain's CDR3 is CASSLDFSNTQYF. The CDR3, as DNA: TGTGCCAGCAGCTTGGACTTTTCCAATACGCAGTATTTT.

The chain's CDR3 is CASNSGPGNEQFF. In DNA, the CDR3 is TGTGCCAGCAACTCAGGGCCCGGCAATGAGCAGTTCTTC. The chain is built from TRBV6-5 and TRBJ2-1, with D possibly matching TRBD1 (5 bases). The ends were cut back, 7 bases at V and 6 bases at J, with 13 bases in the middle. The CDR3 has 13 residues. Per germline, CDR1 MNHEY and CDR2 SVGAGI.

V and J are TRBV12-3 or TRBV12-4 and TRBJ1-1; D is unresolved. There are 13 residues in the CDR3. V was cut by 4 bases and J by 1 base, with 7 bases left in between. The CDR3 bases are TGTGCCAGCAGTTCACGGGGGAACACTGAAGCTTTCTTT. As protein: CASSSRGNTEAFF.

This chain joins TRBV6-2 or TRBV6-3 and TRBJ1-6, with 8 bases matching TRBD1. The germline CDR1 and CDR2 sequences are MNHEY and SVGEGT. V lost 6 bases and J lost 9; bases outside the gene matches: 7. The CDR3 spans 14 residues. This CDR3 reads CASSGTGTSSPLHF. The CDR3 region has the DNA TGTGCCAGCAGCGGGACAGGCACGTCTTCACCCCTCCACTTT.

The chain uses TRBV9 and TRBJ2-1; 13 bases align to TRBD2. Germline V gene sequence: CDR1 SGDLS, CDR2 YYNGEE. With 4 bases clipped from V and 6 bases from J, the junction kept 4 bases outside the gene matches. The CDR3 has 15 amino acids. Written as DNA, the CDR3 is TGTGCCAGCAGCCCTACTAGCGGGGGGGGCAATGAGCAGTTCTTC. Residues: CASSPTSGGGNEQFF.

This sequence joins TRBV6-5 and TRBJ1-2; TRBD1 aligns across 9 bases. V was pared by 2 bases and J by 5 bases, with 3 bases of the junction left unmatched. Germline values: CDR1 MNHEY, CDR2 SVGAGI. There are 14 residues in the CDR3. CDR3: CASSYRDRDYGYTF. In DNA form, the CDR3 reads TGTGCCAGCAGTTACCGGGACAGGGATTATGGCTACACCTTC.

V and J are TRBV15 and TRBJ2-7; TRBD2 is a possible D gene (5 bases). V was trimmed by 3 bases and J by 0 bases, leaving 9 bases between them. The CDR3 runs to 14 residues. Germline V gives CDR1 LNHNV, CDR2 YYDKDF (reference sequence). CDR3 amino acids: CATSSGGRSYEQYF. CDR3 nucleotide sequence: TGTGCCACCAGCAGCGGCGGGCGCTCCTACGAGCAGTACTTC.

The V gene is TRBV25-1, the J gene TRBJ1-2; D gene uncertain. V lost 3 bases, J lost 4 bases, and 15 bases lay in between. In germline, CDR1 is MGHDK, CDR2 SYGVNS. The CDR3 contains 15 residues. CDR3 DNA: TGTGCCAGCAGTGACCAGCCGGGTTCATCCTATGGCTACACCTTC. Its translation is CASSDQPGSSYGYTF.